A selection of T cell receptor beta chains follows, all from one sample in a study of control samples from healthy donors and cancer patients. Sequencing was performed with immunoSEQ multiplex PCR; in TCRdb, only in-frame clones are kept and a portion is missing. The data contain more than 100,000 clones, approximately 90% of them singletons. The sample taken for sequencing was blood. The receptors come from a man aged 18 to 29 in good health. CDR3s include the opening cysteine and the closing phenylalanine or tryptophan. A D gene is named only where the DNA matches it firmly. Clone size is shown for a subset of rows, as once, few, many or a class of expanded clone.

>TRBV10-3|-|-|TRBJ1-5
CAISQGNQPQHF
TGTGCCATCAGTCAGGGCAATCAGCCCCAGCATTTT
>TRBV15|-|-|TRBJ2-6
CATSREALSGANVLTF
TGTGCCACCAGCAGAGAGGCGCTCTCTGGGGCCAACGTCCTGACTTTC
>TRBV5-1|-|TRBD2|TRBJ2-3
CASSLVYDSGANYRTSTDTQYF
TGCGCCAGCAGCTTGGTTTACGACAGCGGGGCCAACTATAGAACTAGCACAGATACGCAGTATTTT
>TRBV4-2|-|-|TRBJ2-2
CASSQDRSGELFF
TGTGCCAGCAGCCAAGACAGGTCCGGGGAGCTGTTTTTT
>TRBV30|-|-|TRBJ1-4
CAWSGDLGEKLFF
TGTGCCTGGAGTGGGGACCTGGGGGAAAAACTGTTTTTT
>TRBV4-2|-|-|TRBJ1-6
CASSLTGTPRGNSPLHF
TGTGCCAGCAGCCTCACCGGGACCCCCCGGGGCAATTCACCCCTCCACTTT
>TRBV7-3|-|TRBD2|TRBJ2-1
CASSILSGANNEQFF
TGTGCCAGCAGCATACTAAGCGGGGCCAACAATGAGCAGTTCTTC
>TRBV6-1|few|-|TRBJ1-1
CASSVAENTEAFF
TGTGCCAGCAGTGTAGCAGAGAACACTGAAGCTTTCTTT
>TRBV9|-|-|TRBJ1-1
CASSVARGTEAFF
TGTGCCAGCAGCGTAGCCAGGGGAACTGAAGCTTTCTTT
>TRBV7-9|once|TRBD2|TRBJ2-5
CASSLRTSGDPYQETQYF
TGTGCCAGCAGCCTCCGGACTAGCGGGGACCCGTACCAAGAGACCCAGTACTTC
>TRBV4-1|-|TRBD1|TRBJ1-2
CASSQAGGYYGYTF
TGCGCCAGCAGCCAAGCAGGGGGCTACTATGGCTACACCTTC
>TRBV11-2|-|TRBD2|TRBJ2-3
CASSSPGRGVDTQYF
TGTGCCAGCAGCTCCCCCGGGCGGGGGGTGGATACGCAGTATTTT